Listed here is a single TCR beta chain. The CDR3 is 12 amino acids. The germline V gene encodes CDR1 LNHDA and CDR2 SQIVND (reference sequence). Between the trimmed V and J ends, which lost 4 bases and 8 bases, there was a span of 12 bases. Original processing methods: Nucleated cell counts were estimated from reference gene primer amplification. Method: immunoSEQ multiplex PCR; TCRdb's copy keeps in-frame clones and lacks some. V and J calls and clone size are copied from that table; D and trimming were computed from the DNA. The profile shows roughly 200,000 clones, approximately 89% of them singletons. This record belongs to a study of blood T cell repertoires in COVID-19. Study as a whole: Italy, Spain and the United States were the sources of the convalescent and acute COVID-19 samples.

Which cohort a participant joined came from the clinical history participants gave. The sequence was obtained from a woman aged 25 to 39 with acute COVID-19. Specimen: PBMCs or T cells enriched from blood (not recorded which). The V call is TRBV19, the J call TRBJ2-7, with D perhaps matching TRBD1 (6 bases). Here the CDR3 reads CASSSTRGKQYF. CDR3 in DNA: TGTGCCAGTAGTAGTACCAGGGGCAAGCAGTACTTC.